A selection of T cell receptor beta chains follows, all from one sample in a study of cytomegalovirus exposure and HLA in healthy donors. Some clones are missing from TCRdb's copy, which holds only in-frame ones; the method was immunoSEQ multiplex PCR. The table shows 250,000 to 350,000 clones, with about four fifths occurring only once. Sequences were obtained from PBMCs. All receptors derive from a girl aged 2 to 9 in good health and CMV-seronegative. CDR3s include the opening cysteine and the closing phenylalanine or tryptophan. D genes are given only for firm matches. Clone size is given for some rows only: seen once, a few or many times, or a class if the clone is expanded.

V gene: TRBV5-1
clone size: few
J gene: TRBJ2-1
D gene: -
CDR3 protein: CASSLEWGTTFF
CDR3 DNA: TGCGCCAGCAGCTTGGAATGGGGCACGACGTTCTTC

V gene: TRBV19
clone size: once
J gene: TRBJ1-3
D gene: -
CDR3 protein: CASRRSGNTIYF
CDR3 DNA: TGTGCCAGTCGGAGATCTGGAAACACCATATATTTT

V gene: TRBV5-6
clone size: -
J gene: TRBJ2-7
D gene: -
CDR3 protein: CASSLPGAYEQYF
CDR3 DNA: TGTGCCAGCAGCTTACCTGGAGCCTACGAGCAGTACTTC

V gene: TRBV5-5
clone size: few
J gene: TRBJ1-2
D gene: -
CDR3 protein: CASSLAAFDTGYGYTF
CDR3 DNA: TGTGCCAGCAGCTTGGCCGCGTTCGACACTGGCTATGGCTACACCTTC

V gene: TRBV19
clone size: -
J gene: TRBJ1-1
D gene: -
CDR3 protein: CASGVLGDTEAFF
CDR3 DNA: TGTGCCAGCGGAGTCTTAGGGGACACTGAAGCTTTCTTT

V gene: TRBV5-1
clone size: -
J gene: TRBJ2-5
D gene: -
CDR3 protein: CASSRTTDLQETQYF
CDR3 DNA: TGCGCCAGCAGCCGGACGACAGACCTCCAAGAGACCCAGTACTTC

V gene: TRBV2
clone size: -
J gene: TRBJ1-6
D gene: TRBD1
CDR3 protein: CASSESQTGVLSPLHF
CDR3 DNA: TGTGCCAGCAGTGAATCGCAGACAGGGGTCTTATCACCCCTCCACTTT

V gene: TRBV13
clone size: -
J gene: TRBJ2-7
D gene: TRBD2
CDR3 protein: CASSLRPGHAGTSSYSYEQYF
CDR3 DNA: TGTGCCAGCAGCTTACGCCCGGGACACGCTGGGACTAGCTCATACTCCTACGAGCAGTACTTC

V gene: TRBV4-1
clone size: once
J gene: TRBJ1-2
D gene: TRBD1
CDR3 protein: CASSQDREDRVYYGYTF
CDR3 DNA: TGCGCCAGCAGCCAAGATCGTGAGGACAGGGTCTATTATGGCTACACCTTC

V gene: TRBV11-1
clone size: -
J gene: TRBJ2-7
D gene: -
CDR3 protein: CASGQGEQYF
CDR3 DNA: TGTGCCAGCGGGCAGGGGGAGCAGTACTTC

V gene: TRBV5-6
clone size: -
J gene: TRBJ1-5
D gene: -
CDR3 protein: CASSLSQGPYSNQPQHF
CDR3 DNA: TGTGCCAGCAGCTTGTCCCAGGGGCCCTATAGCAATCAGCCCCAGCATTTT

V gene: TRBV18
clone size: -
J gene: TRBJ2-5
D gene: -
CDR3 protein: CASSPRHGQETQYF
CDR3 DNA: TGTGCCAGCTCGCCCCGACACGGCCAAGAGACCCAGTACTTC

V gene: TRBV6-6
clone size: once
J gene: TRBJ2-7
D gene: -
CDR3 protein: CASSYSSYRHEQYF
CDR3 DNA: TGTGCCAGCAGTTACTCGAGTTACAGGCACGAGCAGTACTTC

V gene: TRBV27
clone size: once
J gene: TRBJ2-1
D gene: -
CDR3 protein: CASRKRLVLYNGQFF
CDR3 DNA: TGTGCCAGCAGGAAACGACTAGTCCTCTACAATGGGCAGTTCTTC

V gene: TRBV29-1
clone size: few
J gene: TRBJ2-1
D gene: -
CDR3 protein: CSGGGYNEQFF
CDR3 DNA: TGCAGCGGGGGCGGCTACAATGAGCAGTTCTTC

V gene: TRBV6-6
clone size: -
J gene: TRBJ1-5
D gene: -
CDR3 protein: CASSPGQNSNQPQHF
CDR3 DNA: TGTGCCAGCAGTCCCGGACAGAATAGCAATCAGCCCCAGCATTTT

V gene: TRBV5-1
clone size: -
J gene: TRBJ2-7
D gene: TRBD2
CDR3 protein: CASTVAGETYEQYF
CDR3 DNA: TGCGCCAGCACGGTAGCGGGAGAGACCTACGAGCAGTACTTC

V gene: TRBV10-2
clone size: -
J gene: TRBJ2-7
D gene: -
CDR3 protein: CASSSPYEQYF
CDR3 DNA: TGCGCCAGCAGTTCCCCTTACGAGCAGTACTTC

V gene: TRBV29-1
clone size: few
J gene: TRBJ2-3
D gene: -
CDR3 protein: CSVGIRGSGTDTQYF
CDR3 DNA: TGCAGCGTGGGGATCCGGGGGTCAGGCACAGATACGCAGTATTTT

V gene: TRBV7-9
clone size: -
J gene: TRBJ2-7
D gene: TRBD2
CDR3 protein: CASSLSGIAGHYEQYF
CDR3 DNA: TGTGCCAGCAGCTTAAGCGGGATAGCCGGGCACTACGAGCAGTACTTC

V gene: TRBV28
clone size: -
J gene: TRBJ2-1
D gene: -
CDR3 protein: CASSWSGSEQFF
CDR3 DNA: TGTGCCAGCAGTTGGTCGGGGAGTGAGCAGTTCTTC

V gene: TRBV7-9
clone size: -
J gene: TRBJ2-5
D gene: -
CDR3 protein: CASSLSGGIGETQYF
CDR3 DNA: TGTGCCAGCAGCTTATCAGGCGGGATCGGAGAGACCCAGTACTTC

V gene: TRBV11-2
clone size: -
J gene: TRBJ1-2
D gene: -
CDR3 protein: CASSSNNYGYTF
CDR3 DNA: TGTGCCAGCAGCTCAAATAACTATGGCTACACCTTC

V gene: TRBV28
clone size: -
J gene: TRBJ1-2
D gene: -
CDR3 protein: CASSRTSGYTF
CDR3 DNA: TGTGCCAGCAGTCGAACATCAGGCTACACCTTC

V gene: TRBV6-1
clone size: once
J gene: TRBJ1-1
D gene: -
CDR3 protein: CASRTENTEAFF
CDR3 DNA: TGTGCCAGCCGAACAGAGAACACTGAAGCTTTCTTT

V gene: TRBV7-9
clone size: -
J gene: TRBJ1-3
D gene: -
CDR3 protein: CASSYLAVASGNTIYF
CDR3 DNA: TGTGCCAGCAGCTATTTGGCGGTAGCGTCTGGAAACACCATATATTTT

V gene: TRBV19
clone size: few
J gene: TRBJ2-5
D gene: -
CDR3 protein: CASSMGGETQYF
CDR3 DNA: TGTGCCAGTAGTATGGGGGGAGAGACCCAGTACTTC

V gene: TRBV20-1
clone size: once
J gene: TRBJ1-2
D gene: -
CDR3 protein: CSAPDSYGYTF
CDR3 DNA: TGCAGTGCCCCGGACAGCTACGGCTACACCTTC

V gene: TRBV7-9
clone size: once
J gene: TRBJ2-1
D gene: TRBD2
CDR3 protein: CASSFISLAGNEQFF
CDR3 DNA: TGTGCCAGCAGCTTTATTTCCCTAGCGGGCAATGAGCAGTTCTTC

V gene: TRBV6-1
clone size: -
J gene: TRBJ1-4
D gene: -
CDR3 protein: CASSEALMVRGGEKLFF
CDR3 DNA: TGTGCCAGCAGTGAAGCTCTCATGGTAAGGGGAGGCGAAAAACTGTTTTTT

V gene: TRBV28
clone size: once
J gene: TRBJ1-3
D gene: -
CDR3 protein: CASSLTTGNTIYF
CDR3 DNA: TGTGCCAGCAGTTTAACAACAGGAAACACCATATATTTT

V gene: TRBV19
clone size: -
J gene: TRBJ2-1
D gene: TRBD2
CDR3 protein: CASSWTSDGEQFF
CDR3 DNA: TGTGCCAGTAGTTGGACTAGCGATGGTGAGCAGTTCTTC

V gene: TRBV5-4
clone size: -
J gene: TRBJ2-3
D gene: TRBD2
CDR3 protein: CASSLRASGRGDTQYF
CDR3 DNA: TGTGCCAGCAGCTTGAGGGCTAGCGGGAGAGGTGATACGCAGTATTTT

V gene: TRBV21-1
clone size: -
J gene: TRBJ2-2
D gene: -
CDR3 protein: CASSKAAGTPEDTGELFF
CDR3 DNA: TGTGCCAGCAGCAAAGCCGCGGGAACCCCCGAGGACACCGGGGAGCTGTTTTTT

V gene: TRBV6-1
clone size: -
J gene: TRBJ2-1
D gene: TRBD2
CDR3 protein: CASSIRGAYNEQFF
CDR3 DNA: TGTGCCAGCAGTATACGGGGGGCCTACAATGAGCAGTTCTTC

V gene: TRBV7-8
clone size: few
J gene: TRBJ2-5
D gene: TRBD2
CDR3 protein: CASSLALGTSESEETQYF
CDR3 DNA: TGTGCCAGCAGCTTAGCGCTGGGGACTAGCGAATCAGAAGAGACCCAGTACTTC

V gene: TRBV7-9
clone size: -
J gene: TRBJ1-1
D gene: -
CDR3 protein: CAPRKTTAEEMNTEAFF
CDR3 DNA: TGTGCCCCTCGCAAAACGACAGCAGAAGAAATGAACACTGAAGCTTTCTTT

V gene: TRBV2
clone size: -
J gene: TRBJ1-6
D gene: TRBD1
CDR3 protein: CASSGTGGINSPLHF
CDR3 DNA: TGTGCCAGCAGTGGCACAGGGGGGATTAATTCACCCCTCCACTTT

V gene: TRBV28
clone size: -
J gene: TRBJ2-7
D gene: -
CDR3 protein: CASSLEGGPGDYEQYF
CDR3 DNA: TGTGCCAGCAGTTTAGAGGGCGGCCCGGGGGACTACGAGCAGTACTTC

V gene: TRBV13
clone size: -
J gene: TRBJ1-4
D gene: TRBD1
CDR3 protein: CASSPGQGDEKLFF
CDR3 DNA: TGTGCCAGCAGCCCTGGACAGGGGGATGAAAAACTGTTTTTT

V gene: TRBV18
clone size: -
J gene: TRBJ2-6
D gene: TRBD1
CDR3 protein: CASSPRAGQGATGANVLTF
CDR3 DNA: TGTGCCAGCTCACCCAGAGCGGGACAGGGGGCTACTGGGGCCAACGTCCTGACTTTC

V gene: TRBV2
clone size: few
J gene: TRBJ2-7
D gene: TRBD1
CDR3 protein: CASSDGQGGSYEQYF
CDR3 DNA: TGTGCCAGCAGTGATGGACAGGGGGGTTCCTACGAGCAGTACTTC

V gene: TRBV19
clone size: -
J gene: TRBJ2-1
D gene: TRBD1
CDR3 protein: CASSIEKGQVGINEQFF
CDR3 DNA: TGTGCCAGTAGTATAGAAAAGGGACAGGTAGGGATCAATGAGCAGTTCTTC

V gene: TRBV5-1
clone size: -
J gene: TRBJ2-3
D gene: TRBD1
CDR3 protein: CASSFGTVTDTQYF
CDR3 DNA: TGCGCCAGCAGCTTCGGGACAGTAACAGATACGCAGTATTTT

V gene: TRBV27
clone size: -
J gene: TRBJ1-2
D gene: -
CDR3 protein: CASSSMGRGNYGYTF
CDR3 DNA: TGTGCCAGCAGTTCGATGGGCAGGGGTAACTATGGCTACACCTTC

V gene: TRBV19
clone size: -
J gene: TRBJ1-5
D gene: TRBD1
CDR3 protein: CATGGPNQPQHF
CDR3 DNA: TGTGCCACAGGGGGCCCCAATCAGCCCCAGCATTTT

V gene: TRBV19
clone size: once
J gene: TRBJ1-1
D gene: -
CDR3 protein: CASSIQGRNTEAFF
CDR3 DNA: TGTGCCAGTAGTATACAGGGTCGGAACACTGAAGCTTTCTTT

V gene: TRBV19
clone size: -
J gene: TRBJ2-7
D gene: TRBD1
CDR3 protein: CATARDRVYEQYF
CDR3 DNA: TGTGCCACCGCGAGGGACAGGGTCTACGAGCAGTACTTC

V gene: TRBV2
clone size: -
J gene: TRBJ2-5
D gene: -
CDR3 protein: CASSEPNRTGLEETQYF
CDR3 DNA: TGTGCCAGCAGTGAACCGAATAGAACAGGGTTGGAAGAGACCCAGTACTTC

V gene: TRBV9
clone size: -
J gene: TRBJ2-4
D gene: TRBD2
CDR3 protein: CASSVGTSGGSKNIQYF
CDR3 DNA: TGTGCCAGCAGCGTAGGAACTAGCGGGGGGTCCAAAAACATTCAGTACTTC

V gene: TRBV16
clone size: -
J gene: TRBJ1-1
D gene: -
CDR3 protein: CASSQAGFNTEAFF
CDR3 DNA: TGTGCCAGCAGCCAAGCAGGGTTTAACACTGAAGCTTTCTTT

V gene: TRBV2
clone size: once
J gene: TRBJ1-5
D gene: -
CDR3 protein: CASSDYGNQPQHF
CDR3 DNA: TGTGCCAGCAGTGACTACGGCAATCAGCCCCAGCATTTT

V gene: TRBV11-1
clone size: -
J gene: TRBJ2-5
D gene: -
CDR3 protein: CASSFVQGAVETQYF
CDR3 DNA: TGTGCCAGCAGCTTTGTTCAGGGTGCAGTAGAGACCCAGTACTTC

V gene: TRBV10-3
clone size: few
J gene: TRBJ2-7
D gene: -
CDR3 protein: CAISESSVTYEQYF
CDR3 DNA: TGTGCCATCAGTGAGTCTAGCGTTACCTACGAGCAGTACTTC